The rows below give T cell receptor beta chains drawn from one sample of a study of T cell repertoires in cytomegalovirus infection. TCRdb reprocessed the reads via MiXCR and lists one record per CDR3 protein. The sample includes around 250,000 distinct CDR3 sequences, 15% to 20% of them seen just once. The specimen was CD8+ T cells from PBMCs. These receptors came from a human donor in good health (CMV status not recorded). Some clones in this sample may be carry-over from other donors' samples. Both conserved end residues are part of each CDR3. The D gene is left open where the match is weak. For some rows the clone size is stated as once, few or many, or as a class when expanded; others skip it.

TRBJ2-3 | TRBD1 | TRBV4-3 | NA | TGCGCCAGCAGCCAAAGCCGTAGGGGACAGGGGAAAGATACGCAGTATTTT | CASSQSRRGQGKDTQYF
TRBJ2-7 | NA | TRBV2 | many | TGTGCCAGCAGCGCGAGACAGGTCCTCTACGAGCAGTACTTC | CASSARQVLYEQYF
TRBJ1-6 | NA | TRBV6-5 | many | TGTGCCAGCGGGATACAGGGTATGGCGGCACCCCTCCACTTT | CASGIQGMAAPLHF
TRBJ2-7 | TRBD1 | TRBV7-8 | many | TGTGCCAGCAGGTCCGGGACAGCTTACGAGCAGTACTTC | CASRSGTAYEQYF
TRBJ2-1 | NA | TRBV19 | few | TGTGCCAGTAGTATGTTCGGGTACAATGAGCAGTTCTTC | CASSMFGYNEQFF
TRBJ2-7 | NA | TRBV7-9 | many | TGTGCCAGCAGCTTCCGGGGGAAGAGGGGCGAGCAGTACTTC | CASSFRGKRGEQYF
TRBJ2-7 | NA | TRBV6-2/TRBV6-3 | few | TGTGCCAGCTGGAGGGGGGGGCGGTTGGACGAGCAGTACTTC | CASWRGGRLDEQYF
TRBJ1-2 | NA | TRBV10-3 | few | TGTGCCATGGGGGAGGGGTTCGACTACACCTTC | CAMGEGFDYTF
TRBJ2-2 | NA | TRBV2 | NA | TGTGCCAGCAGCCACAACAGGGCAACCCAGGGTAGTACCGGGGAGCTGTTTTTT | CASSHNRATQGSTGELFF
TRBJ2-7 | NA | TRBV5-8 | few | TGTGCCAGCAGCTTGGGGATAGGCCCGCTAGAGGACCACGAGCAGTACTTC | CASSLGIGPLEDHEQYF
TRBJ2-1 | TRBD1 | TRBV5-6 | NA | TGTGCCAGCAGCTTATATGATCTAAACAGGGGTAATGAGCAGTTCTTC | CASSLYDLNRGNEQFF
TRBJ1-3 | TRBD1 | TRBV7-9 | many | TGTGCCAGCAGCGCCCCCACAGGGGCTGCGATTGGAAACACCATATATTTT | CASSAPTGAAIGNTIYF
TRBJ2-7 | NA | TRBV7-2 | many | TGTGCCAGCAGCCGAACGGGGGCCGCCTACGAGCAGTACTTC | CASSRTGAAYEQYF
TRBJ1-5 | NA | TRBV7-8 | many | TGTGCCAGCAGCTTAGTGGAAGGGAGCAATCAGCCCCAGCATTTT | CASSLVEGSNQPQHF
TRBJ1-5 | NA | TRBV7-6 | NA | TGTGCCAGCAGCTTAGCGGCTCAGCCCCAGCATTTT | CASSLAAQPQHF
TRBJ1-5 | NA | TRBV20-1 | few | TGCAGTGCTAGAGATAAGGGGAAGGAGAGCGAGCCCCAGCATTTT | CSARDKGKESEPQHF
TRBJ2-3 | TRBD2 | TRBV11-2 | many | TGTGCCAGCAGCCCCGGGGGGGTTAGCACAGATACGCAGTATTTT | CASSPGGVSTDTQYF
TRBJ2-1 | NA | TRBV20-1 | many | TGCAGTGCTCGTCAATACCTAGTCAAAAGGGTCAATGAGCAGTTCTTC | CSARQYLVKRVNEQFF
TRBJ1-1 | NA | TRBV19 | many | TGTGCCAGTAGTATAGGCGGGCTGGGGAACACTGAAGCTTTCTTT | CASSIGGLGNTEAFF
TRBJ1-6 | TRBD1 | TRBV15 | NA | TGTGCCACCAGCAGAGAGGGGACAGCAAATTCACCCCTCCACTTT | CATSREGTANSPLHF
TRBJ2-5 | NA | TRBV6-2/TRBV6-3 | few | TGTGCCAGCAGTGGAATCCTAAGGGAGACCCAGTACTTC | CASSGILRETQYF
TRBJ1-1 | NA | TRBV11-2 | NA | TGTGCCAGCAGCTCACCCGAAGCAGGGTCGGGGAACACTGAAGCTTTCTTT | CASSSPEAGSGNTEAFF
TRBJ2-2 | TRBD2 | TRBV7-2 | many | TGTGCCAGCAGCTTAGCGCGGGCGGGGGGGCATGTCGGGGAGCTGTTTTTT | CASSLARAGGHVGELFF
TRBJ2-2 | NA | TRBV11-3 | few | TGTGCCAGCAGCCCTAGGGGAACTCCGAACACCGGGGAGCTGTTTTTT | CASSPRGTPNTGELFF
TRBJ2-3 | TRBD2 | TRBV6-5 | few | TGTGCCAGCAGTTACCTGGCTAGCGGGGGGGCAACAGATACGCAGTATTTT | CASSYLASGGATDTQYF
TRBJ1-1 | NA | TRBV14 | NA | TGTGCCAGCAGCCAAGGAGGGGGGGTGAACACTGAAGCTTTCTTT | CASSQGGGVNTEAFF
TRBJ2-5 | NA | TRBV10-3 | many | TGTGCCATCAGCGGGACGCAGGAAGAGACCCAGTACTTC | CAISGTQEETQYF
TRBJ2-3 | TRBD1 | TRBV12-3/TRBV12-4 | many | TGTGCCAGCAGACCGGCGACAGGGGGATACACAGATACGCAGTATTTT | CASRPATGGYTDTQYF
TRBJ2-1 | TRBD2 | TRBV4-1 | NA | TGCGCCAGCAGCCAAGCCCCGGGACTAGCGATCAACTCCTACAATGAGCAGTTCTTC | CASSQAPGLAINSYNEQFF
TRBJ2-7 | NA | TRBV11-2 | NA | TGTGCCAGCAGCTCGTTGATCGGACAACAACGCTACGAGCAGTACTTC | CASSSLIGQQRYEQYF
TRBJ1-1 | NA | TRBV5-6 | NA | TGTGCCAGCAGCTTGGCTGGACAGTATGTCAACTCTGAAGCTTTCTTT | CASSLAGQYVNSEAFF
TRBJ1-6 | NA | TRBV7-6 | many | TGTGCCAGCAGCTCCTTCAACTCACCCCTCCACTTT | CASSSFNSPLHF
TRBJ2-7 | TRBD1 | TRBV29-1 | NA | TGCAGCGTTCAGGGACAGGTCTACGAGCAGTACTTC | CSVQGQVYEQYF
TRBJ1-4 | NA | TRBV28 | NA | TGTGCCAGCAGTCTGGATTCAACTAATGAAAAACTGTTTTTT | CASSLDSTNEKLFF
TRBJ2-2 | NA | TRBV6-5 | few | TGTGCCAGCCACCTCCAGGGGGGGGTAGTTGGGACCGGGGAGCTGTTTTTT | CASHLQGGVVGTGELFF
TRBJ2-3 | NA | TRBV7-3 | many | TGTGCCAGCAGCCCCACTGGGACTCGGATAACAGATACGCAGTATTTT | CASSPTGTRITDTQYF
TRBJ2-6 | NA | TRBV4-1 | few | TGCGCCAGCAGCCAAGGAGGGGTCCAGTTCTCTGGGGCCAACGTCCTGACTTTC | CASSQGGVQFSGANVLTF
TRBJ1-5 | NA | TRBV6-1 | few | TGTGCCAGCAGTATAGGGTTAGGTCAGCCCCAGCATTTT | CASSIGLGQPQHF